Presented here are 13 T cell receptor beta chains from one specimen sequenced in a study of metastatic and nonmetastatic thyroid tumors. Using MiXCR, TCRdb re-called clones from the PCR reads. The sample consists of roughly 34,000 clones, approximately 16% of them appearing once. All patients were untreated before thyroid surgery. What was sequenced was blood. The receptors stem from a male donor with papillary thyroid cancer or a benign thyroid nodule (not recorded which). Some clones in this sample may be carry-over from other donors' samples.

As concerns this clone: With a much larger clone just one base away, this may be a read error. The CDR3, as DNA: TGTGCCAGCAGCTTGGCTCAGTGGCCAGATACGCAGTATTTT. Its protein product is CASSLAQWPDTQYF. The J gene is TRBJ2-3, the V gene TRBV5-4; D is undetermined. CDR1 is SGHNT and CDR2 is YYREEE in the germline V gene (reference sequence). Trimming shortened V by 0 bases and J by 4 bases, and 9 bases separated the two germline ends. This CDR3 has 14 amino acids. Together with reference TRBV5-4 and TRBJ2-3, the CDR3 gives the full variable domain: ETGVTQSPTHLIKTRGQQVTLRCSSQSGHNTVSWYQQALGQGPQFIFQYYREEENGRGNFPPRFSGLQFPNYSSELNVNALELDDSALYLCASSLAQWPDTQYFGPGTRLTVL.

The V call is TRBV11-2, the J call TRBJ1-2, with 11 bases fitting TRBD1. Trimming at V came to 1 base and at J to 10 bases, leaving 5 bases not matched to a gene. The CDR3 length is 14 residues. Germline V gives CDR1 SGHAT, CDR2 FQNNGV. This CDR3 reads CASSLGDRGTDYTF. The CDR3 DNA sequence: TGTGCCAGCAGCTTAGGGGACAGGGGGACTGACTACACCTTC.

Many counts were recorded for this clone. The rearrangement joins TRBV28 to TRBJ1-2; maybe TRBD1 (5 bases). With 4 bases removed from V and 8 bases from J, the gap between germline ends came to 14 bases. This CDR3 has 13 amino acids. Germline CDR1 reads MDHEN; CDR2 reads SYDVKM. CDR3 protein: CASSSARGGGYTF. The CDR3 DNA sequence: TGTGCCAGCAGTTCCGCTCGCGGGGGAGGCTACACCTTC.

This clone was recorded at least ten times. The CDR3 reads CASSLPGNYGYTF. CDR3 nucleotides: TGTGCCAGCAGCTTACCTGGGAACTATGGCTACACCTTC. The chain uses TRBV7-9 and TRBJ1-2, with no clear D. The CDR3 has 13 amino acids. V lost 2 bases and J lost 2, with 6 bases in between. Germline V gene lookup returns CDR1 SEHNR and CDR2 FQNEAQ (reference sequence).

In its sample, this clone ranks as medium-sized. The chain is built from TRBV6-1 and TRBJ2-7; TRBD1 agrees at 10 bases. The CDR3 consists of 15 residues. Trimming removed 4 bases from V and 2 bases from J; junction bases left unmatched: 5. Germline CDR1 MNHNS, CDR2 SASEGT. The CDR3 reads CASSVTGTGAYEQYF. For the CDR3, the DNA is TGTGCCAGCAGTGTAACCGGGACAGGGGCCTACGAGCAGTACTTC.

This clone was counted ten times or more. This chain uses TRBV5-1 with TRBJ2-6, with 7 bases aligning to TRBD2. CDR1 and CDR2 from the germline V gene are SGHRS and YFSETQ. CDR3 size: 14 residues. V was clipped by 4 bases and J by 4 bases; unmatched bases: 2. CDR3 sequence reads: CASSGGVGANVLTF. The CDR3 DNA follows: TGCGCCAGCAGCGGGGGGGTCGGGGCCAACGTCCTGACTTTC.

This clone was seen repeatedly, ten times or more. The chain recombines TRBV10-3 with TRBJ2-2; the D gene is possibly TRBD2 (6 bases). The ends were cut back, 4 bases at V and 4 bases at J, with 10 bases in the middle. The CDR3 covers 14 residues. In germline, CDR1 is ENHRY, CDR2 SYGVKD. CDR3 sequence: CAISAGEFTGELFF. In DNA form, the CDR3 reads TGTGCCATCAGTGCGGGAGAGTTCACCGGGGAGCTGTTTTTT.

In the case of this clone: With a much larger clone just one base away, this may be a read error. The V call is TRBV11-3, the J call TRBJ1-2; no definite D call. This CDR3 has 15 amino acids. The germline V and J ends were trimmed by 5 bases and 2 bases, with 15 bases remaining between them. Germline assignment: CDR1 SGHNT and CDR2 YENEEA. In nucleotides, the CDR3 is TGTGCCAGCAGCCCTCAGGCGGACCAAAACTATGGCTACACCTTC. Its protein is CASSPQADQNYGYTF.

Regarding this clone: Given a much more abundant clone one base away, this may be a read error. V usage is TRBV7-6 and J usage is TRBJ2-7; TRBD1 is a possible D gene (6 bases). V was clipped by 6 bases and J by 0 bases, with 12 bases between them. CDR3 length: 14 amino acids. Per germline, CDR1 SGHVS and CDR2 FNYEAQ. CDR3 nucleotides: TGTGCCAGCAGGATTGGGACATCCTCCTACGAGCAGTACTTC. Translated, it gives CASRIGTSSYEQYF.

This clone was seen at least ten times. This chain connects TRBV6-1 to TRBJ2-1; a weak D match, TRBD2 (6 bases). The CDR3 is made up of 14 amino acids. V was trimmed by 8 bases and J by 2 bases, leaving 13 bases between them. Germline values: CDR1 MNHNS, CDR2 SASEGT. CDR3 coding DNA: TGTGCCAGCTGTGGGACTCTAACCTACAATGAGCAGTTCTTC. This translates into CASCGTLTYNEQFF.

This clone was recorded many times. The gene calls are TRBV5-1 and TRBJ1-1; D may be TRBD1 (6 bases). The CDR3 covers 14 residues. Germline V gives CDR1 SGHRS, CDR2 YFSETQ. V was cut by 1 base and J by 0 bases, with 7 bases left in between. The CDR3 loop is CASSLRGVNTEAFF. In nucleotides, the CDR3 is TGCGCCAGCAGCTTGAGGGGGGTGAACACTGAAGCTTTCTTT.

The table lists this clone with a few counts. V usage is TRBV20-1 and J usage is TRBJ2-7, with 7 bases aligning to TRBD2. Per the germline V gene, CDR1 is DFQATT and CDR2 is SNEGSKA (reference sequence). The ends lost 5 bases at V and 7 bases at J; junction bases unmatched: 17. This CDR3 region has 15 residues. CDR3 in amino acids: CSAPRPASGRKEQYF. The CDR3 nucleotides read TGCAGTGCTCCCCGCCCGGCTAGCGGTAGGAAAGAGCAGTACTTC.

This clone was counted between two and nine times. The rearrangement joins TRBV6-1 to TRBJ2-7; a weak D match, TRBD1 (5 bases). CDR1 and CDR2 from the germline V gene are MNHNS and SASEGT. The CDR3 length is 14 residues. Trimming removed 7 bases from V and 6 bases from J, with 19 bases in between. The CDR3 DNA reads TGTGCCAGCACTCGGTCGCAGGGCATCGGCGAGCAGTACTTC. It specifies CASTRSQGIGEQYF.